The rows below give T cell receptor beta chains drawn from one sample of a study of blood T cells in healthy people across ages. TCRdb used MiXCR to reprocess the 5' RACE reads, holding one entry per CDR3 protein. The sample has some 1,800,000 distinct CDR3 sequences, approximately 39% seen once. The specimen was blood. These receptor sequences come from a human donor in good health. CDR3s include the opening cysteine and the closing phenylalanine or tryptophan. A D gene is named only where the DNA matches it firmly. Clone size is stated in some rows and not others, as once, few, many or a class when expanded.

>TRBJ2-1|-|TRBV7-9|15|-
TGTGCCAGCAGCGTAAGTTGGAGCCCTAGGAATGAGCAGTTCTTC
CASSVSWSPRNEQFF
>TRBJ2-2|-|TRBV7-2|14|-
TGTGCTATTAGAGGAATGTTCAACACCGGGGAGCTGTTTTTT
CAIRGMFNTGELFF
>TRBJ1-2|-|TRBV6-5|11|once
TGTGCCAGCGGCCGGAAAGATGGCTACACCTTC
CASGRKDGYTF
>TRBJ2-3|-|TRBV11-2|14|-
TGTGCCAGCAGCGCCCAGGGTCGTCCGGATACGCAGTATTTT
CASSAQGRPDTQYF
>TRBJ1-1|TRBD1|TRBV7-8|15|-
TGTGCCAGCAGCACATGGGACAGGGGGAACACTGAAGCTTTCTTT
CASSTWDRGNTEAFF
>TRBJ1-4|-|TRBV7-3|16|once
TGTGCCAACAGCCCAGGGACGGGCGCTAGAAATGAAAAACTGTTTTTT
CANSPGTGARNEKLFF
>TRBJ2-7|TRBD1|TRBV20-1|15|-
TGCAGTGCTAGAGACCCCCGACAGGGCAACTACGAGCAGTACTTC
CSARDPRQGNYEQYF
>TRBJ1-1|-|TRBV6-6|15|-
TGTGCCAGCAGTTACACGGCCGCAAGCGGAACTGAAGCTTTCTTT
CASSYTAASGTEAFF
>TRBJ2-4|TRBD1|TRBV7-2|19|-
TGTGCCAGCAGCATAAGGGGGCTTCCAGGGGCTGTAGCCAAAAACATTCAGTACTTC
CASSIRGLPGAVAKNIQYF
>TRBJ2-5|-|TRBV7-7|16|-
TGTGCCAGCAGCTTAGAAGGGGTTGGATCCACCCGGACCCAGTACTTC
CASSLEGVGSTRTQYF
>TRBJ1-2|-|TRBV15|15|-
TGTGCCACCAGCAGAGGTCAATGGGACGGCTATGGCTACACCTTC
CATSRGQWDGYGYTF
>TRBJ1-2|-|TRBV7-2|15|-
TGTGCCAGCAGCTTAAGGTCAGGGTGGAGCTATGGCTACACCTTC
CASSLRSGWSYGYTF
>TRBJ2-7|-|TRBV7-2|17|-
TGTGCCAGCAGCTTATGGAGCGACAGGACGACCTACAATGAGCAGTACTTC
CASSLWSDRTTYNEQYF
>TRBJ1-2|-|TRBV12-3/TRBV12-4|13|-
TGTGCCTGCACCCTAACAGAGGCAAGTGGCTACACCTTC
CACTLTEASGYTF
>TRBJ2-7|TRBD1|TRBV12-3/TRBV12-4|12|few
TGTGCCAGCAGTTCCCAGGGGGCTCGGCAGTACTTC
CASSSQGARQYF
>TRBJ2-7|TRBD2|TRBV6-5|18|-
TGTGCCAGCAGTTTGGGACTAGCGGGGGGTCCTACTCCTTACGAGCAGTACTTC
CASSLGLAGGPTPYEQYF
>TRBJ1-2|-|TRBV7-2|14|-
TGTGCCAGCAGCTTGGAGAGACAGACCTATGGCTACACCTTC
CASSLERQTYGYTF
>TRBJ2-1|-|TRBV4-1|15|-
TGCGCCAGCAGCCGCACGGGGATCACATACGATGAGCAGTTCTTC
CASSRTGITYDEQFF
>TRBJ1-2|-|TRBV7-2|14|-
TGTGCCAGCAGCCCAGCGGGCAGGGCCTATGGCTACACCTTC
CASSPAGRAYGYTF
>TRBJ1-4|-|TRBV6-1|18|-
TGTGCCAGCAGTGCCCACTTAAAGGGACATTTAGAAGGTGAAAAACTGTTTTTT
CASSAHLKGHLEGEKLFF
>TRBJ2-1|TRBD2|TRBV7-2|17|few
TGTGCCAGCGCCCGTCGGACTAGCGGGGGGCTGACGAATGAGCAGTTCTTC
CASARRTSGGLTNEQFF
>TRBJ2-7|-|TRBV29-1|17|-
TGCAGCGTTGAAGTATACAGCTCGGCAAGTGTACCGTACGAGCAGTACTTC
CSVEVYSSASVPYEQYF
>TRBJ2-7|-|TRBV20-1|13|-
TGCAGTGCTTTTAGACAGGACTCCTACGAGCAGTACTTC
CSAFRQDSYEQYF
>TRBJ2-4|TRBD1|TRBV20-1|13|few
TGCAGTGCCCCGGGACAGGTTAAAAACATTCAGTACTTC
CSAPGQVKNIQYF
>TRBJ2-7|-|TRBV7-9|14|many
TGTGCCAGCAGCGGGCGTCGTTACCCCTACGAGCAGTACTTC
CASSGRRYPYEQYF
>TRBJ2-7|TRBD2|TRBV11-2|15|-
TGTGCCAGCAGCCGGACTAGCTGGGAGGGCTACGAGCAGTACTTC
CASSRTSWEGYEQYF
>TRBJ1-1|-|TRBV7-2|14|-
TGTGCCAGCAGCGGTGGGACGTCGAACACTGAAGCTTTCTTT
CASSGGTSNTEAFF
>TRBJ2-1|TRBD2|TRBV6-5|15|-
TGTGCCAACAGTCCCCTAGGACTAGCCATCAATGAGCAGTTCTTC
CANSPLGLAINEQFF
>TRBJ1-2|TRBD1|TRBV27|14|-
TGTGCCAGCAGTTCTCGACAGGGGAGGTATGGCTACACCTTC
CASSSRQGRYGYTF
>TRBJ2-5|-|TRBV20-1|16|-
TGCAGTGCTAGAGTCCCTGGGTCGGGGTTGAGAGAGACCCAGTACTTC
CSARVPGSGLRETQYF
>TRBJ2-1|-|TRBV11-2|14|-
TGTGCCAGCAGCTTAGTTTGGGCTAGCAATGAGCAGTTCTTC
CASSLVWASNEQFF
>TRBJ1-1|TRBD1|TRBV5-1|16|-
TGCGCCAGCAGCCTCCACGGACAGGACACGAACACTGAAGCTTTCTTT
CASSLHGQDTNTEAFF
>TRBJ2-1|-|TRBV7-2|12|-
TGTGCCAGCACAGAGTCCGGAGAGACCCAGTTCTTC
CASTESGETQFF
>TRBJ1-4|-|TRBV4-3|16|few
TGCGCCAGCAGCCAAGGCGGAGAGGGGGAGAATGAAAAACTGTTTTTT
CASSQGGEGENEKLFF
>TRBJ2-3|TRBD2|TRBV6-2/TRBV6-3|18|few
TGTGCCAGCAGGAGGGGGCTAGCGGGGCGATGGCGCACAGATACGCAGTATTTT
CASRRGLAGRWRTDTQYF
>TRBJ2-5|TRBD2|TRBV7-2|16|-
TGTGCCAGCAGCTTCCGGCTACTAGCGGGCGCTCAGACCCAGTACTTC
CASSFRLLAGAQTQYF
>TRBJ2-3|-|TRBV9|14|few
TGTGCCAGTAGCGTAGAACAGGGCGCAGATACGCAGTATTTT
CASSVEQGADTQYF
>TRBJ2-6|TRBD1|TRBV15|15|many
TGTGCCACCAGCACAGGGGGAAATGGGGCCAACGTCCTGACTTTC
CATSTGGNGANVLTF
>TRBJ2-7|TRBD2|TRBV7-2|13|-
TGTGCCAGCACCATGCGGGGGACCTACGAGCAGTACTTC
CASTMRGTYEQYF
>TRBJ2-1|-|TRBV20-1|15|many
TGCAGTGCTGGAGATACAGTTACCGCTTCTCCTGAGCAGTTCTTC
CSAGDTVTASPEQFF
>TRBJ1-5|TRBD1|TRBV20-1|16|-
TGCAGTGCCCCGCCCCTGGGACAGGGCTTCAATCAGCCCCAGCATTTT
CSAPPLGQGFNQPQHF
>TRBJ1-2|TRBD1|TRBV25-1|14|-
TGTGCCACCCTCCCCACAGGGACAGTGGATGGCTACACCTTC
CATLPTGTVDGYTF
>TRBJ1-5|TRBD1|TRBV6-2/TRBV6-3|12|few
TGTGCCAGCACGGTGGGACAGCAGCCCCAGCATTTT
CASTVGQQPQHF
>TRBJ2-3|TRBD2|TRBV7-3|17|-
TGTGCCAGCAGCCAAGGATCGAGCGGGGGACACACAGATACGCAGTATTTT
CASSQGSSGGHTDTQYF
>TRBJ1-5|-|TRBV7-9|12|-
TGTGCCAGCAGCGGCAGGGATGGTACCCAGCATTTT
CASSGRDGTQHF
>TRBJ2-1|TRBD2|TRBV20-1|19|few
TGCAGTGCTAGAGAGTATTTAACGGCTAGCGGGGACTTGTACAATGAGCAGTTCTTC
CSAREYLTASGDLYNEQFF
>TRBJ2-7|-|TRBV12-3/TRBV12-4|12|-
TGTGCCAGCAGTTCGACAGGTTTTTCTCAGTACTTC
CASSSTGFSQYF
>TRBJ2-1|-|TRBV20-1|16|-
TGCAGTGCTTGGGGCTATAGGGGAACCTCCTACAATGAGCAGTTCTTC
CSAWGYRGTSYNEQFF
>TRBJ2-5|-|TRBV20-1|13|few
TGCAGTGCTAGACCGGGGGTAATAGAGACCCAGTACTTC
CSARPGVIETQYF
>TRBJ2-7|TRBD1|TRBV29-1|13|-
TGCAGCGCTCGGACAGGGACTGGCAATGAGCAGTACTTC
CSARTGTGNEQYF
>TRBJ2-3|TRBD2|TRBV27|16|few
TGTGCCAGCAGTTTATTTGGACTAGCCAGCACAGATACGCAGTATTTT
CASSLFGLASTDTQYF
>TRBJ2-3|-|TRBV7-2|12|-
TGTGCCAGCAGCCGAAATAGAGATACGCAGTATTTT
CASSRNRDTQYF
>TRBJ2-7|-|TRBV12-3/TRBV12-4|15|-
TGTGCCAGCAGCCCCCCCGGGTCGGTAGGGTACGAGCAGTACTTC
CASSPPGSVGYEQYF